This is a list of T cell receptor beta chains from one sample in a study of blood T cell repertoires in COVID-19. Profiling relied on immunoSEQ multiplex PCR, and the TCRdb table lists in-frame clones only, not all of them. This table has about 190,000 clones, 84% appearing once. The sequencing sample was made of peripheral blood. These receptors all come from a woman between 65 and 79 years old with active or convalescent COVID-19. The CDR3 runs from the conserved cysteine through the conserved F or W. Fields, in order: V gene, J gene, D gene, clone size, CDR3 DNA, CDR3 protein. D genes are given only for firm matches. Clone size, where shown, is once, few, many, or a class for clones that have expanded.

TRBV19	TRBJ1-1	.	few	TGTGCCAGTAGTATTATCGCGAGGCGAGGAAACACTGAAGCTTTCTTT	CASSIIARRGNTEAFF
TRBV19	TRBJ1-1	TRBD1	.	TGTGCCAGTAGTAGGGGACAGGGGATAAACACTGAAGCTTTCTTT	CASSRGQGINTEAFF
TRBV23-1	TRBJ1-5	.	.	TGCGCCAGCAGTCCCGGACGGGGTCTAAGCAATCAGCCCCAGCATTTT	CASSPGRGLSNQPQHF
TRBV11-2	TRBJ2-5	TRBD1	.	TGTGCCAGCAGCTTGGACAGGTCAGAGACCCAGTACTTC	CASSLDRSETQYF
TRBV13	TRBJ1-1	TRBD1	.	TGTGCCAGCAGCTTAGCGGCAGGGGGCCCCGGGGTCACTGAAGCTTTCTTT	CASSLAAGGPGVTEAFF
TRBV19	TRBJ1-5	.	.	TGTGCCAGTAGTACCCACAACCCTAGCAATCAGCCCCAGCATTTT	CASSTHNPSNQPQHF
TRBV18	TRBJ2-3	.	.	TGTGCCAGCTCACCACCGGGAGCCCAGGGGGGTACGCAGTATTTT	CASSPPGAQGGTQYF
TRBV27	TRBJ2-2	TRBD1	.	TGTGCCAGCAGTGACCGGGACAGGGGAAACACCGGGGAGCTGTTTTTT	CASSDRDRGNTGELFF
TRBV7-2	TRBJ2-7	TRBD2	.	TGTGCCAGCAGACGAAGCGGGAGGGCTTTCGAGCAGTACTTC	CASRRSGRAFEQYF
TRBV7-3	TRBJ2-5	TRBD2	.	TGTGCCAGCAGCTTAAGAGGACTAGGGACCGGGGAGACCCAGTACTTC	CASSLRGLGTGETQYF
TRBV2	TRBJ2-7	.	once	TGTGCCAGCAGTGAAGCGGGGAGGAACACCTACGAGCAGTACTTC	CASSEAGRNTYEQYF
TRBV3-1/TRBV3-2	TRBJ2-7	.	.	TGTGCCAGCAGCCAAGGGGACTTTATCTACGAGCAGTACTTC	CASSQGDFIYEQYF
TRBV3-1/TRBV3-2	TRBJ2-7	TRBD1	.	TGTGCCAGCAGCCGCCCGGGACAGGGGTCCTACGAGCAGTACTTC	CASSRPGQGSYEQYF
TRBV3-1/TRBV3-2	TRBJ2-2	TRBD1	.	TGTGCCAGCAGTCCACGGACAGGGGGGAACACCGGGGAGCTGTTTTTT	CASSPRTGGNTGELFF
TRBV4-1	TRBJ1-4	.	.	TGCGCCAGCAGCCAAGGCCGAGGGACAATGGGTGAAAAACTGTTTTTT	CASSQGRGTMGEKLFF
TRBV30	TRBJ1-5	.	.	TGTGCCTGGAGCCGACAGGGCAATCAGCCCCAGCATTTT	CAWSRQGNQPQHF
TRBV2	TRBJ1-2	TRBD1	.	TGTGCCAGCAGTGATCGACAGGGGGCGAGTTATGGCTACACCTTC	CASSDRQGASYGYTF
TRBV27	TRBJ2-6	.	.	TGTGCCAGCAGTCCAGACTCTGGGGCCAACGTCCTGACTTTC	CASSPDSGANVLTF
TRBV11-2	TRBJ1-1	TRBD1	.	TGTGCCAGCAGTGAACACCGGGACAGTAAAGAAGCTTTCTTT	CASSEHRDSKEAFF
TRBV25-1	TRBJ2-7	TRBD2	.	TGTGCCAGCAGTGAAGTGTCTAGCGGGAGATACGAGCAGTACTTC	CASSEVSSGRYEQYF
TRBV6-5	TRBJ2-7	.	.	TGTGCCAGCAGTTACGGTAGCGGAGGCTCCTACGAGCAGTACTTC	CASSYGSGGSYEQYF
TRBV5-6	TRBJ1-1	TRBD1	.	TGTGCCAGCAGCTTCCGGACAGGAGAGTCAGCGGGGAACACTGAAGCTTTCTTT	CASSFRTGESAGNTEAFF
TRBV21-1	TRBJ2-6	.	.	TGTGCCAGCACCTATAACTCTGGGGCCAACGTCCTGACTTTC	CASTYNSGANVLTF
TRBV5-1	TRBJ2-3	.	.	TGCGCCAGCAGCTTTTCAAGCGCCGCCACAGATACGCAGTATTTT	CASSFSSAATDTQYF
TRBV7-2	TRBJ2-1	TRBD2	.	TGTGCCAGCAGCTTTAAAACTAGCGGGACAGCCTCCTACAATGAGCAGTTCTTC	CASSFKTSGTASYNEQFF
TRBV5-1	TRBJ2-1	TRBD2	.	TGCGCCAGCAGCTTAGAACTAGCGGTACACAATGAGCAGTTCTTC	CASSLELAVHNEQFF
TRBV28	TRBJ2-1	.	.	TGTGCCAGCAGTTCCTCTACCGACAGCCACTCCTACAATGAGCAGTTCTTC	CASSSSTDSHSYNEQFF
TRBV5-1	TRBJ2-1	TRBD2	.	TGCGCCAGCAGCTCCGGACTAGCGGGAGAGCAGTTCTTC	CASSSGLAGEQFF
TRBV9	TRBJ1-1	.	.	TGTGCCAGCAGCGTAGGGAGGGTGGGGACTGAAGCTTTCTTT	CASSVGRVGTEAFF
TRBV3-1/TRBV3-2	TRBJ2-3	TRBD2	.	TGTGCCAGCAGCCAAGGGACTAGCGGGAGAGGAGATACGCAGTATTTT	CASSQGTSGRGDTQYF
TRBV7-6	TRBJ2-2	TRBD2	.	TGTGCCAGCAGCTCCGTAGCGGGAGGGTCCGGGGAGCTGTTTTTT	CASSSVAGGSGELFF
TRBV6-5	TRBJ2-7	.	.	TGTGCCAGCAGCTGGGTAGCGCGCGCCTACGAGCAGTACTTC	CASSWVARAYEQYF
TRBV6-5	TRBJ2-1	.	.	TGTGCCAGCAGTTTTAACTTCTACAATGAGCAGTTCTTC	CASSFNFYNEQFF
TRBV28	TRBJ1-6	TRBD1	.	TGTGCCAGCAGTTTGGTGACAGGGGCGCGGAATTCACCCCTCCACTTT	CASSLVTGARNSPLHF
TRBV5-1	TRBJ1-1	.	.	TGCGCCAGCAGGCTGGAGGACCGTGATTGGTGGACTGAAGCTTTCTTT	CASRLEDRDWWTEAFF
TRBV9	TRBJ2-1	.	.	TGTGCCAGCAGCGGTCGCGAGGGGGGGTCTTCCTACAATGAGCAGTTCTTC	CASSGREGGSSYNEQFF
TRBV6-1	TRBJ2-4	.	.	TGTGCCAGCAGTGACCCTAGCGCGGCCAAAAACATTCAGTACTTC	CASSDPSAAKNIQYF
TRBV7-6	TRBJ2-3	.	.	TGTGCCAGCAGCTTACAGGGGCAGGTCGGAGATACGCAGTATTTT	CASSLQGQVGDTQYF
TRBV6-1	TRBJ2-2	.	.	TGTGCCAGCAGTGAGGTGGGGGGAGTCCCCACCGGGGAGCTGTTTTTT	CASSEVGGVPTGELFF
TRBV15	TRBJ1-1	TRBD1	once	TGTGCCACCAGCGATACAGGGGGCTTCACTGAAGCTTTCTTT	CATSDTGGFTEAFF
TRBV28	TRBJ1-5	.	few	TGTGCCAGCAGTCCTGATTATGGAGTAGATCAGCCCCAGCATTTT	CASSPDYGVDQPQHF
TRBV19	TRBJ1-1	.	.	TGTGCCAGTAGACAACAGGGGAACACTGAAGCTTTCTTT	CASRQQGNTEAFF
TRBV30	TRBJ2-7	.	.	TGTGCCTGGAGTAGCGGGTACTACTACGAGCAGTACTTC	CAWSSGYYYEQYF
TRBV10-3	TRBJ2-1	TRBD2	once	TGTGCCACCCAGACTAGCGCCGGGAGGCGGTTCTTC	CATQTSAGRRFF
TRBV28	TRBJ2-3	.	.	TGTGCCATCAAGCCCCAATTTCCCGGACTGCTCACAGATACGCAGTATTTT	CAIKPQFPGLLTDTQYF
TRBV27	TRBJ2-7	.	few	TGTGCCAGCAGTTTCGAAAGGCCTTCCGGGATCTCCTACGAGCAGTACTTC	CASSFERPSGISYEQYF
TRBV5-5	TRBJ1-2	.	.	TGTGCCAGCAGCTTGGTAGGCGGAGGCTACACCTTC	CASSLVGGGYTF
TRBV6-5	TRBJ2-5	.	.	TGTGCCACCATAGACGGGAACCAAGAGACCCAGTACTTC	CATIDGNQETQYF
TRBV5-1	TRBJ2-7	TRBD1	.	TGCGCCAGCAGCCGGTCACTCCCAGGGGGTCCCCTGGAGCAGTACTTC	CASSRSLPGGPLEQYF
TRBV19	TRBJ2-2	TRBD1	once	TGTGCCAGTAGTATAGGGGACAGAGATGATTACACCGGGGAGCTGTTTTTT	CASSIGDRDDYTGELFF
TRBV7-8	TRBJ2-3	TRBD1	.	TGTGCCAGCAGCTTAGGAGACAGGGAAACAGATACGCAGTATTTT	CASSLGDRETDTQYF
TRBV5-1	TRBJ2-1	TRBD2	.	TGCGCCAGCAGCTTGTTAGCGGGAGTGAACGATGAGCAGTTCTTC	CASSLLAGVNDEQFF
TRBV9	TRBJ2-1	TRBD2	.	TGTGCCAGCAGCTCCGGGACTAGCGTTTACAATGAGCAGTTCTTC	CASSSGTSVYNEQFF
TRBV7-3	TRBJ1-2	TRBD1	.	TGTGCCAGCAGCTTAGAGGGGGCGCCGGGCTATGGCTACACCTTC	CASSLEGAPGYGYTF
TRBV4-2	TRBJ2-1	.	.	TGTGCCAGCAGCCAAGTAGCCAATGAGCAGTTCTTC	CASSQVANEQFF
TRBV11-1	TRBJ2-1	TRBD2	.	TGTGCCAGCAGCTCGCGGACTAGCCGACACAATGAGCAGTTCTTC	CASSSRTSRHNEQFF
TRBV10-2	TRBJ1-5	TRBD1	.	TGCGCCAGCAGTGAGGTCGGGACAGGGAGCAATCAGCCCCAGCATTTT	CASSEVGTGSNQPQHF